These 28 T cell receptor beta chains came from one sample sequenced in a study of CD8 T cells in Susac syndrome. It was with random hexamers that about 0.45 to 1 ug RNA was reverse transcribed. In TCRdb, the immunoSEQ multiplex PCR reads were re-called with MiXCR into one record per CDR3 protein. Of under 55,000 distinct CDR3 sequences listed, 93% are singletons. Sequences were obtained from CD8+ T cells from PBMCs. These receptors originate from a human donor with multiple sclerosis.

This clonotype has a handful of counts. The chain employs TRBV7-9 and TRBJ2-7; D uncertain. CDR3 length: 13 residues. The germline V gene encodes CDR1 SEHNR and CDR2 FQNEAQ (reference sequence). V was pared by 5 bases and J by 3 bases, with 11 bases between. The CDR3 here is CASSPKSSYEQYF. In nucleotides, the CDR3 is TGTGCCAGCAGCCCGAAAAGCAGCTACGAGCAGTACTTC.

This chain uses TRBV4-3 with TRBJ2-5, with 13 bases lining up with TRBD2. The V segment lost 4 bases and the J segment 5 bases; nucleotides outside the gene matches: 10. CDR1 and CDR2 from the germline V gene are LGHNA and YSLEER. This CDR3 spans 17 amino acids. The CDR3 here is CASSLVLAGGPRETQYF. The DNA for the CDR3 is TGCGCCAGCAGCCTTGTACTAGCGGGGGGGCCAAGGGAGACCCAGTACTTC.

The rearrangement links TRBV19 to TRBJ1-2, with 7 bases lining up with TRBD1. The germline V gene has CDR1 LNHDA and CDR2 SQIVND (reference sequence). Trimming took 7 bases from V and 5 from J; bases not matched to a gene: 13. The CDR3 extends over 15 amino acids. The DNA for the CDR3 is TGTGCCAGTAAACAATCCGGCGACAGGGTGTATGGCTACACCTTC. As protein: CASKQSGDRVYGYTF.

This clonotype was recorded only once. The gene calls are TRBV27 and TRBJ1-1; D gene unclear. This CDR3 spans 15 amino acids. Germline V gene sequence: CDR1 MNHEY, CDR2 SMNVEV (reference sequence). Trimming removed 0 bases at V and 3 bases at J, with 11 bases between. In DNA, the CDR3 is TGTGCCAGCAGTTTATCGACTGAAGGAGACACTGAAGCTTTCTTT. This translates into CASSLSTEGDTEAFF.

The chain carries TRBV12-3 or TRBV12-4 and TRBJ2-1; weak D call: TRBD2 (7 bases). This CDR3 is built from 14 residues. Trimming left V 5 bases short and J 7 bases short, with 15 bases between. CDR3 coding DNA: TGTGCCAGCAGTCCCGGGGGGCCGTGGAATGAGCAGTTCTTC. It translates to CASSPGGPWNEQFF.

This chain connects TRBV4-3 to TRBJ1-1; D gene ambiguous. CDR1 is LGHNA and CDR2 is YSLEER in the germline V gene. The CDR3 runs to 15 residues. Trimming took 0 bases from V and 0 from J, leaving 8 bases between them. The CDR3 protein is CASSQDFSMNTEAFF. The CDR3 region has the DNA TGCGCCAGCAGCCAAGATTTTTCGATGAACACTGAAGCTTTCTTT.

The CDR3 coding sequence is TGTGCCAGCAGGCCGACAGGGAACAATGGCACAGATACGCAGTATTTT. It specifies CASRPTGNNGTDTQYF. The V and J genes are TRBV7-4 and TRBJ2-3, with 7 bases aligning to TRBD1. The V and J ends lost 6 bases and 1 base, in that order; junction bases with no gene match: 10. CDR1 is SGHVT and CDR2 is SQSDAQ in the germline V gene. The CDR3 is made up of 16 amino acids.

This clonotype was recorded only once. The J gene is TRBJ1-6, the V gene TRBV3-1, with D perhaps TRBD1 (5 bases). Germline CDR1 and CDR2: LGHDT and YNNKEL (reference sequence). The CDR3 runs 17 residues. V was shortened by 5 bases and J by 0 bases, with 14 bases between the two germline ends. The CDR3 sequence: CASSTGSGSSYNSPLHF. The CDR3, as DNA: TGTGCCAGCAGCACCGGCTCAGGGAGCTCCTATAATTCACCCCTCCACTTT.

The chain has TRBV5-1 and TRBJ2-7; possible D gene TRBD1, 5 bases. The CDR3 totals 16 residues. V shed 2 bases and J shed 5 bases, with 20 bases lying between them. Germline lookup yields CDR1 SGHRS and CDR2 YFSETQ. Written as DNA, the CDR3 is TGCGCCAGCAGCTTACAAGGGGCCCCGCGTCGGAACGAGCAGTACTTC. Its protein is CASSLQGAPRRNEQYF. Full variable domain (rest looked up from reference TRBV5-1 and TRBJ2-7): KAGVTQTPRYLIKTRGQQVTLSCSPISGHRSVSWYQQTPGQGLQFLFEYFSETQRNKGNFPGRFSGRQFSNSRSEMNVSTLELGDSALYLCASSLQGAPRRNEQYFGPGTRLTVT.

The CDR3 here is CASSPGGTHEQYF. In DNA form, the CDR3 reads TGTGCCAGCAGTCCTGGCGGTACCCACGAGCAGTACTTC. The chain employs TRBV27 and TRBJ2-7; D is unclear. The V gene lost 5 bases and the J gene lost 5 bases, with 13 bases spanning the gap. This CDR3 region has 13 residues. The germline gives CDR1 MNHEY, CDR2 SMNVEV (reference sequence).

The CDR3 loop is CASSSQQEVDEKLFF. In DNA form, the CDR3 reads TGTGCCAGCAGCTCGCAACAGGAGGTTGATGAAAAACTGTTTTTT. The chain is built from TRBV7-9 and TRBJ1-4; possible D gene TRBD1, 5 bases. Germline CDR1 SEHNR, CDR2 FQNEAQ (reference sequence). Trimming stripped 4 bases from V and 6 bases from J, with 15 bases between. This CDR3 has 15 residues. Combining the CDR3 with reference TRBV7-9 and TRBJ1-4 gives the whole variable domain DTGVSQNPRHKITKRGQNVTFRCDPISEHNRLYWYRQTLGQGPEFLTYFQNEAQLEKSRLLSDRFSAERPKGSFSTLEIQRTEQGDSAMYLCASSSQQEVDEKLFFGSGTQLSVL.

CDR3 coding DNA: TGTGCCAGCACAGAGGACAGCGTCTCCTACGAGCAGTACTTC. Translated, it gives CASTEDSVSYEQYF. J is TRBJ2-7 and V is TRBV2, with D perhaps matching TRBD1 (6 bases). V was clipped by 7 bases and J by 0 bases, with 13 bases between them. Germline V gene data show CDR1 as SNHLY and CDR2 as FYNNEI. The CDR3 sequence is 14 residues long.

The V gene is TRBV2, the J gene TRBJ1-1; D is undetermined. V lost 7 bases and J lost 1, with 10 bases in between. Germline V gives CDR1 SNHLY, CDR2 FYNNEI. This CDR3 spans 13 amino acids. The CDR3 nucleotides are TGTGCCAGCAATCCGACTCCGAACACTGAAGCTTTCTTT. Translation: CASNPTPNTEAFF.

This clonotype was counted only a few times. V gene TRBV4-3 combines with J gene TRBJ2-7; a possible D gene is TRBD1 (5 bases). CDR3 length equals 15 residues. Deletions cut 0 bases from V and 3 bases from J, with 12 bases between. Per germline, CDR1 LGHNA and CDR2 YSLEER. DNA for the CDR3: TGCGCCAGCAGCCAAGATAGGAACAGGCTCTACGAGCAGTACTTC. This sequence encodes CASSQDRNRLYEQYF.

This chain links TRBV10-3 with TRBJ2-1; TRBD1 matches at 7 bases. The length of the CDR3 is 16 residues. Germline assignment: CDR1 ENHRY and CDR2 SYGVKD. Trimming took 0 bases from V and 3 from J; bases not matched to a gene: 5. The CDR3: CAISESGQSFYNEQFF. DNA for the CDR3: TGTGCCATCAGTGAGTCGGGACAGTCCTTCTACAATGAGCAGTTCTTC.

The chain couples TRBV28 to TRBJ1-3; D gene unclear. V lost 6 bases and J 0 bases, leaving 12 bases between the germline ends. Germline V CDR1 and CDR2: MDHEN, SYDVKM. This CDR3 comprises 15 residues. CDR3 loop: CASSFLGSSGNTIYF. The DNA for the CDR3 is TGTGCCAGCAGCTTCCTTGGGAGCTCTGGAAACACCATATATTTT.

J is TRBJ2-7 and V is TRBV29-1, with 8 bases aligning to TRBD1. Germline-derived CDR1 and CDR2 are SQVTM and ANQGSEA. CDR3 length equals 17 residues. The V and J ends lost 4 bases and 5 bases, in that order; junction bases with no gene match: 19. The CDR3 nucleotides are TGCAGCGTTGGAGTTCCGGGGACAGGAATTCTCAGCCACGAGCAGTACTTC. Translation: CSVGVPGTGILSHEQYF.

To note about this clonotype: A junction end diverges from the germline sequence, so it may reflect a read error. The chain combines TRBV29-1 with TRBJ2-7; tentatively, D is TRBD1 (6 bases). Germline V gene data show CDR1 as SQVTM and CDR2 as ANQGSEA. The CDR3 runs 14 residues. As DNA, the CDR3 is TGCAGCGTCAGACAGGTAGACAGCTCCTACGAGCGGTACTTC. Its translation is CSVRQVDSSYERYF.

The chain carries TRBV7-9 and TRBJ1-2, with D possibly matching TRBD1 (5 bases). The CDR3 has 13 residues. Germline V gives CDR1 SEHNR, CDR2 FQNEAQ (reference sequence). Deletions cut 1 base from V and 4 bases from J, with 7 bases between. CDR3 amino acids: CASSLGQIYGYTF. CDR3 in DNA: TGTGCCAGCAGCTTAGGACAGATCTATGGCTACACCTTC.

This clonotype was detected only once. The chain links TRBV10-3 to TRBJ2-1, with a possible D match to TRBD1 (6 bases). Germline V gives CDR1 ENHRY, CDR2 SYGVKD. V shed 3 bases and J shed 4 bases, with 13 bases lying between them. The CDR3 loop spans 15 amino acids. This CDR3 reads CAISEAGGPYNEQFF. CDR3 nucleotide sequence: TGTGCCATCAGTGAAGCTGGGGGCCCATACAATGAGCAGTTCTTC.

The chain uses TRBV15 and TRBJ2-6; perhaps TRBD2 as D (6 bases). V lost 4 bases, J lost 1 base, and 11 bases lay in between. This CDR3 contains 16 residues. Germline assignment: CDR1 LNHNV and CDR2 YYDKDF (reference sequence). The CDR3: CATSTPRESGANVLTF. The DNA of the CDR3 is TGTGCCACCAGCACCCCGCGGGAATCTGGGGCCAACGTCCTGACTTTC.

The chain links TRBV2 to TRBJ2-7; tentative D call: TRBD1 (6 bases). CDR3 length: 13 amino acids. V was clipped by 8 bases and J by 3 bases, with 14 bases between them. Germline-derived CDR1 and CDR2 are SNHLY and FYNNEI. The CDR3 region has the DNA TGTGCCAGCGGGGGCAGGACCATCTACGAGCAGTACTTC. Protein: CASGGRTIYEQYF.

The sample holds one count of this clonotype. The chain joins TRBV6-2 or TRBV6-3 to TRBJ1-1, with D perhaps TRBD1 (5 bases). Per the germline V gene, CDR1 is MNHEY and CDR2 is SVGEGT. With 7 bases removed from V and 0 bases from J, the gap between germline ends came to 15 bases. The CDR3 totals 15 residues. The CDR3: CASTPTEGLNTEAFF. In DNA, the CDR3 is TGTGCCAGCACTCCAACGGAGGGACTGAACACTGAAGCTTTCTTT.

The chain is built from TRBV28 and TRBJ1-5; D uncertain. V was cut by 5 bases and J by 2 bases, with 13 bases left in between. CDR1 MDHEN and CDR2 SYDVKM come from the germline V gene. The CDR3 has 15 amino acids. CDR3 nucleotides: TGTGCCAGCAGTAGTGATATTTGGGGCAATCAGCCCCAGCATTTT. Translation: CASSSDIWGNQPQHF.

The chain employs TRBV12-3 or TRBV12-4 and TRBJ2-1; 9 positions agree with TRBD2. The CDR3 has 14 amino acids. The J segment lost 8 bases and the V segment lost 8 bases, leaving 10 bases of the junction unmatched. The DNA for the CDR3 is TGTGCCAGCCAGTCGGGGTTAGCGGGGGATGAGCAGTTCTTC. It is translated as CASQSGLAGDEQFF.

The CDR3 loop is CASSSRGLAGEVEQFF. CDR3 coding DNA: TGTGCCAGCAGCTCTCGCGGACTAGCGGGGGAAGTTGAGCAGTTCTTC. This chain links TRBV3-1 with TRBJ2-1; 13 bases are shared with TRBD2. J lost 9 bases, V lost 5 bases, and 10 bases had no gene match. The germline V gene encodes CDR1 LGHDT and CDR2 YNNKEL (reference sequence). This CDR3 comprises 16 residues.

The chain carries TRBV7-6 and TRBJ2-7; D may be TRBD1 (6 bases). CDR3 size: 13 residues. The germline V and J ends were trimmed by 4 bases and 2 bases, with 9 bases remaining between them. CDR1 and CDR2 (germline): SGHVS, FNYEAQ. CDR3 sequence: CASSYPGAYEQYF. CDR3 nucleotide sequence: TGTGCCAGCAGCTACCCAGGGGCCTACGAGCAGTACTTC.

The CDR3 loop is CASSVVVNEQYF. The CDR3 bases are TGTGCCAGCAGTGTGGTGGTAAACGAGCAGTACTTC. The chain employs TRBV2 and TRBJ2-7; D not resolved. The CDR3 runs to 12 residues. V lost 4 bases to trimming and J lost 5 bases, with 9 bases between them. CDR1 is SNHLY and CDR2 is FYNNEI in the germline V gene.